The clone carrying this TCR beta chain was detected a few times. Investigators profiled TCR beta VDJ and CDR3 from genomic DNA template. TCRdb fed the reads into MiXCR, producing one record per CDR3 protein. In the table there are under 200,000 distinct CDR3 sequences, approximately 48% of which are singletons. The sample is drawn from a study of CD8+CD57+ T cells in acquired aplastic anemia. Patients sequenced had flow cytometry evidence of CD8+CD57+ cell expansion. After removal of 8 bases from V and 0 bases from J, the junction contained 3 bases not matched to a gene. The CDR3 has 14 residues. Germline CDR1 reads MNHEY; CDR2 reads SMNVEV (reference sequence).

The specimen sequenced was sorted CD4+, CD8+, or CD8+CD57+ T cells (not recorded which) from PBMCs. V usage is TRBV27 and J usage is TRBJ2-7; 11 bases line up with TRBD2. This sequence was found in a human donor with aplastic anemia. Written as DNA, the CDR3 is TGTGCCAGCCGAACTAGCGGGGGCTCCTACGAGCAGTACTTC. This encodes CASRTSGGSYEQYF.